This is a list of T cell receptor beta chains from one sample in a study of Graves' ophthalmopathy and Graves' hyperthyroidism. In TCRdb, the multiplex PCR reads were re-called with MiXCR into one record per CDR3 protein. Among approximately 460,000 distinct CDR3 sequences listed, 14% were seen once. Sequencing was performed on blood. The receptors here all came from a woman in her 30s with Graves' ophthalmopathy. Both conserved end residues are part of each CDR3. A D gene is named only where the DNA matches it firmly. Size values are once, few and many counts, or a class for expanded clones, and some rows have none.

v_gene,d_gene,abundance,j_gene,CDR3nt,CDR3aa
TRBV28,TRBD1,many,TRBJ1-3,TGTGCCAGCAGTTTACGGGGGACAGGAGGAAACACCATATATTTT,CASSLRGTGGNTIYF
TRBV27,-,many,TRBJ1-6,TGTGCCAGCAGTACGGGGCGGAACTCACCCCTCCACTTT,CASSTGRNSPLHF
TRBV6-2/TRBV6-3,-,many,TRBJ1-5,TGTGCCAGCAGCGAGCTGGATCAGCCCCAGCATTTT,CASSELDQPQHF
TRBV24-1,-,many,TRBJ1-5,TGTGCCACCAGTGATAAACTTATGGACTCGGGGCGTGATAGCAATCAGCCCCAGCATTTT,CATSDKLMDSGRDSNQPQHF
TRBV6-1,-,many,TRBJ1-6,TGTGCCAGCAGTGAAGTGAGAGGTACCAATTCACCCCTCCACTTT,CASSEVRGTNSPLHF
TRBV5-1,TRBD1,many,TRBJ1-1,TGCGCCAGCAGCCAACTCCTTTCCCGGGACAGGGGATGGAACACTGAAGCTTTCTTT,CASSQLLSRDRGWNTEAFF
TRBV6-5,-,many,TRBJ1-2,TGTGCCAGCAGTTTCCACGGGACCGCCTATGGCTACACCTTC,CASSFHGTAYGYTF
TRBV6-5,-,many,TRBJ1-2,TGTGCCAGCAGTTTACGGGGCACCGGGCCATATGGCTACACCTTC,CASSLRGTGPYGYTF
TRBV12-3/TRBV12-4,-,many,TRBJ2-7,TGTGCCAGCAGTCTCAAGGGGGGGACTGGGCAGTACTTC,CASSLKGGTGQYF
TRBV28,-,-,TRBJ2-7,TGTGCCAGCAGTTTTATCCGGAGTTCAACTGACGAGCAGTACTTC,CASSFIRSSTDEQYF
TRBV6-2/TRBV6-3,TRBD2,many,TRBJ2-7,TGTGCCAACCCTCAGCGGGACTCCTACGAGCAGTACTTC,CANPQRDSYEQYF
TRBV28,TRBD2,-,TRBJ2-7,TGTGCCGGGTCCCAGCGGGGGGTAGTCTACGAGCAGTACTTC,CAGSQRGVVYEQYF
TRBV5-4,-,few,TRBJ1-1,TGTGCCAGCAGCTTGAGGACGCTTGGGGAAAGTAGCGCTGGAGCTTTCTTT,CASSLRTLGESSAGAFF
TRBV12-3/TRBV12-4,TRBD1,few,TRBJ2-7,TGTGCCAGCAGTTTAGGGACAGGACTCTACGAGCAGTACTTC,CASSLGTGLYEQYF
TRBV11-2,-,many,TRBJ2-4,TGTGCCAGCAGTCTCACCGGGGCCAAAAACATTCAGTACTTC,CASSLTGAKNIQYF
TRBV11-2,TRBD1,many,TRBJ2-2,TGTGCCAGCAGCTTAGATCCCAGGGGGCGGAGCGGGGAGCTGTTTTTT,CASSLDPRGRSGELFF
TRBV6-1,-,many,TRBJ1-2,TGTGCCAGCAGCCCCGGGACCCTAGGCAGCTATGGCTACACCTTC,CASSPGTLGSYGYTF
TRBV29-1,-,many,TRBJ1-1,TGCAGCGTTGACGTGGCGGTCGAAGTGAGCACTGAAGCTTTCTTT,CSVDVAVEVSTEAFF
TRBV6-1,-,many,TRBJ1-6,TGTGCCAGCAGGTCACATGGCCAGGATAATTCACCCCTCCACTTT,CASRSHGQDNSPLHF
TRBV7-2,TRBD2,many,TRBJ2-5,TGTGCCAGCAGCTTAGCGAGGAGTCCTAGCGGGGGGGCGGAGACCCAGTACTTC,CASSLARSPSGGAETQYF
TRBV18,-,-,TRBJ2-6,TGTGCCAGCTCACCACCGATCTCTGGGGCCAACGTCCTGACTTTC,CASSPPISGANVLTF
TRBV28,TRBD2,many,TRBJ2-7,TGTGCCAGCAACCCCCGACTAGCGGGGGGCTCCTACGTGCAGTACTTC,CASNPRLAGGSYVQYF
TRBV4-1,TRBD2,few,TRBJ2-5,TGCGCCAGCAGCCAAGATGGTGCGGGGGTAGTCTCAGAGACCCAGTACTTC,CASSQDGAGVVSETQYF
TRBV5-1,-,many,TRBJ1-2,TGCGCCAGCACCCCGAACTCAGGGGATAACTATGGCTACACCTTC,CASTPNSGDNYGYTF
TRBV30,TRBD2,once,TRBJ2-3,TGTGCCTGGAGTAATAGCGGGAGACCGACAGATACGCAGTATTTT,CAWSNSGRPTDTQYF
TRBV4-1,TRBD1,few,TRBJ2-1,TGCGCCAGCAGCCAACGCCGACTCTCCGGGACAGGGAGCAACAATGAGCAGTTCTTC,CASSQRRLSGTGSNNEQFF
TRBV20-1,TRBD1,many,TRBJ2-5,TGCTCCTCCGGGACAGCAGAGACCCAGTACTTC,CSSGTAETQYF
TRBV6-5,-,many,TRBJ2-7,TGTGCCAGCAGTTTGGCCGGGTTTCGCTACGAGCAGTACTTC,CASSLAGFRYEQYF
TRBV25-1,TRBD1,few,TRBJ2-5,TGTGCCAGCAGTCCCCGGGACAGGGTTTTTAGGGAGACCCAGTACTTC,CASSPRDRVFRETQYF
TRBV20-1,TRBD1,-,TRBJ2-7,TGCAGTGGGTCCGGGACAGGGGGAAAAGCCTACGAGCAGTACTTC,CSGSGTGGKAYEQYF
TRBV28,TRBD1,many,TRBJ2-2,TGTGCCAGCAGTTCCCTGGGTGGGGACAGCACCGGGGAGCTGTTTTTT,CASSSLGGDSTGELFF
TRBV28,-,many,TRBJ1-2,TGTGCCAGCAGTTTTGTGGGCAGAGTAGGATATGGCTACACCTTC,CASSFVGRVGYGYTF
TRBV20-1,-,many,TRBJ1-5,TGCAGTGCTAGAGATGTGAGGGTTCAGACAAGCAATCAGCCCCAGCATTTT,CSARDVRVQTSNQPQHF
TRBV6-5,-,many,TRBJ1-1,TGTGCCAGCAGTTACTCAGGGGCCGGCACTGAAGCTTTCTTT,CASSYSGAGTEAFF
TRBV12-3/TRBV12-4,TRBD1,many,TRBJ1-2,TGTGCCAGCAGTTTAGGCGACAGGGCCCTTGGCTACACCTTC,CASSLGDRALGYTF
TRBV2,TRBD2,many,TRBJ2-7,TGTGCCAGCAGCGGGGACTACTCCTACGAGCAGTACTTC,CASSGDYSYEQYF
TRBV6-1,TRBD1,many,TRBJ1-5,TGTGCCAGCGACAATACCGGGACAGACAACCAGCCCCAGCATTTT,CASDNTGTDNQPQHF
TRBV6-1,-,many,TRBJ1-3,TGTGCCAGCAGTGAATTGGGGACGGTTGGAAACACCATATATTTT,CASSELGTVGNTIYF
TRBV5-4,TRBD2,-,TRBJ2-2,TGTGCCAGCATGGGCCAATGGGGCAAGGGACTAGCGGGGGTTGCGAACACCGGGGAGCTGTTTTTT,CASMGQWGKGLAGVANTGELFF
TRBV12-3/TRBV12-4,-,many,TRBJ1-3,TGTGCCAGCAACCCCGGCATCTCTGGAAACACCATATATTTT,CASNPGISGNTIYF
TRBV3-1,-,few,TRBJ1-1,TGTGCCAGCAGCCATACCCCCAGGCCATCTGAAGCTTTCTTT,CASSHTPRPSEAFF
TRBV12-3/TRBV12-4,-,many,TRBJ2-5,TGTGCCAGCAGTTCGGGACAAGGAGTAAGTGAGACCCAGTACTTC,CASSSGQGVSETQYF